This TCR beta chain was identified during a study of persistence of HIV-infected CD4 T cells (TCRdb year 2020). Background on the whole study: CMV- and HIV-1 Gag-responding CD4+ T cells were isolated from ART-treated individuals so that antigen-driven clonal expansion of HIV-1-infected cells could be examined. The TCR cluster analysis across participants included 8 participants for CMV and over 5 participants for Gag. Peripheral blood samples of up to about 180 mL were collected at multiple time points, except for a couple of participants, who underwent leukapheresis at a single time point. The clonality of all cells in each sorted population was assessed by TCRbeta sequencing, whereas the clonality of infected cells was assessed by proviral sequencing. Participants had been on suppressive ART for a median of 8 years.

The CDR3 covers 13 residues, taking in both the cysteine and the phenylalanine. Solely the CDR3 DNA is kept, with 39 bases framed from the first base. V is clipped by 3 bases and J by 9 bases, and the sequence between their germline boundaries is 12 bases long. The treatment or condition label for this specimen denotes: suppressive antiretroviral therapy. A pool of overlapping 15-mer peptides from HIV-1 Gag, at around 1.1 ug per peptide per mL, was used to stimulate the cells. Memory CD4+ T cells that did not respond, being CD40L-negative, CD69-negative and CD45RO-high, were sorted as memory populations depleted of antigen-responding cells. HIV-1-infected adults in whom suppressive ART had been started during chronic infection were enrolled as participants. For at least 4 years, the participants' plasma HIV-1 RNA had been undetectable, below 50 copies/mL. To be included, participants needed a CD4+ T cell count above 400 cells/uL and a positive CMV serology. Before stimulation, PBMCs were isolated using density centrifugation and depleted of CD8+ T cells. For approximately 17 hours, CD8-depleted PBMCs were stimulated with anti-CD28/CD49d costimulation, a CD40-blocking antibody, and enfuvirtide, which was added to prevent new infections. Cell sorting was done on a Beckman Coulter MoFlo Legacy or XDP sorter, and dead cells were excluded with propidium iodide. The QIAamp DNA Mini Kit was used for genomic DNA extraction from samples above one million cells, and the Quick-DNA Microprep Kit was used otherwise.

General findings and caveats noted by the study authors: A correlation was observed between TCR oligoclonality and proviral oligoclonality within the same sorted populations. The study involved few individuals and tested only a limited range of antigens. Bulk TCR analyses could not be restricted to the rare CMV-responding cells that actually carried HIV-1 proviruses. TCRbeta richness in CMV- and Gag-responding cells was significantly lower than in anti-CD3/anti-CD28-responding cells; CMV-responding cells had higher oligoclonality than CD3/CD28-stimulated and Gag-responding cells. Antigen-responding cells were enriched for expanded CDR3beta sequences that were degenerate, which suggests that CD4+ responses to CMV and Gag underwent convergent selection.

The immunoSEQ hsTCRB assay version 4, run in survey mode, was used to sequence TCRbeta repertoires from genomic DNA. For TCRbeta sequencing, genomic DNA was diluted to roughly 10 ng/uL, with up to 1 ug used per sample. On the study's bioinformatics: ImmunoSeq Analyzer 3.0 was used for analysis of TCRbeta data, and diversity was computed on productive nucleotide rearrangements. Using the Immunarch R package, the improved Chao index served to estimate lower-bound TCR diversity and the Gini coefficient served to estimate clonality. Nucleotide rearrangements that differed but encoded the same CDR3beta amino acid sequence were counted as separate clonotypes. Differential abundance analysis found TCRbeta sequences that were significantly enriched in antigen-responding cells compared with anti-CD3/anti-CD28-activated cells. GLIPH2 grouped TCRs by predicted peptide-MHC specificity, both within each participant and across combined participant data sets. TCRdb took this table from immuneACCESS and kept in-frame rearrangements with V and J called. Such tables lack part of the clones; where checked against another copy, unresolved V genes explain under half of the gap, and the rest is unexplained. V and J calls and clone size come straight from that table; D and trimming were deduced from the DNA. This sample comprises about 43,000 clones, more than 75% of them detected only once. The ten largest account for over 12% of the sample.

Notes on this clone: The specificity of this receptor is unknown. Base qualities are not at hand, and no much larger clone is one base apart.

Rearrangement joined TRBV23-1 to TRBJ1-5; a confident D gene designation cannot be given. TRBV23-1 is identified as an open reading frame with a role that is uncertain. The material sequenced was CD4+ T cells sorted from PBMCs after approximately 19-hour stimulation, taken from a patient who received antiretroviral therapy. In light of the paper, this sample's cell subset or site label describes: CD40L-CD69- CD45RO-high memory CD4 T cells not responding to Gag peptides. The origin of this receptor is an adult man with HIV who was CMV-seropositive. The DNA sequence is as follows: TGCGCCAGCAGTCATCAATACGGGAGGCCCCAGCATTTT. This codes for CASSHQYGRPQHF.